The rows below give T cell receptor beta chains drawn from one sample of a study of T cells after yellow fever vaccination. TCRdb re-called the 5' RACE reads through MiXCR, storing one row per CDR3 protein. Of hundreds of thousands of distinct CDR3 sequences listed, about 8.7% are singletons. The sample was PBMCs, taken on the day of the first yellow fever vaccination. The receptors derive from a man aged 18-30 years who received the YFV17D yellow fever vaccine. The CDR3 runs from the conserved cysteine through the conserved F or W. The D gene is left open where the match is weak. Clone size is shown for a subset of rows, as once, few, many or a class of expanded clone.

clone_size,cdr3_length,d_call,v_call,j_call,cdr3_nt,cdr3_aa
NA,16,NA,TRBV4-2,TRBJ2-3,TGCGCCAGCAGCCAAGATCTGGGGGCAGGCACAGATACGCAGTATTTT,CASSQDLGAGTDTQYF
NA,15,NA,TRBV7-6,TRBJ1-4,TGTGCCAGCAGCTTAGGATCCCGGGAAAATGAAAAACTGTTTTTT,CASSLGSRENEKLFF
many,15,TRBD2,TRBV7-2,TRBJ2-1,TGTGCCAGCGCTTCGGGGGGGGCGGCGTACAATGAGCAGTTCTTC,CASASGGAAYNEQFF
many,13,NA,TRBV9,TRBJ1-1,TGTGCCAGCAGCGTAGGAGGAATGACTGAAGCTTTCTTT,CASSVGGMTEAFF
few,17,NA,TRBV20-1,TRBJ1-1,TGCAGTGCTAGCACCAAAACCTCGTTCGTAATGAACACTGAAGCTTTCTTT,CSASTKTSFVMNTEAFF
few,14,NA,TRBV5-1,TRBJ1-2,TGCGCCAGCAGCTTGGTGGGGCCGGATAATGGCTACACCTTC,CASSLVGPDNGYTF
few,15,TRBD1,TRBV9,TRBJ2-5,TGTGCCAGCAGCCCGGGACAGGGGAGTCGAGAGACCCAGTACTTC,CASSPGQGSRETQYF
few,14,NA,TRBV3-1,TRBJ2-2,TGTGCCAGCAGCCAAAGGACTGGGGGCGGGGAGCTGTTTTTT,CASSQRTGGGELFF
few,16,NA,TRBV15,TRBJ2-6,TGTGCCACCAGCAGAGGTAGGGACTCTGGGGCCAACGTCCTGACTTTC,CATSRGRDSGANVLTF
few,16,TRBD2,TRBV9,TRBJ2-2,TGTGCCAGCAGCGTAGTCGGCGGGGGGGCCGTCGGGGAGCTGTTTTTT,CASSVVGGGAVGELFF
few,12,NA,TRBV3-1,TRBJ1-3,TGTGCCAGCAGCCAAGAGACCAGCACCATATATTTT,CASSQETSTIYF
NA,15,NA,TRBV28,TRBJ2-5,TGTGCCAGCAGTCCACTGGGGGGATGGGGAGAGACCCAGTACTTC,CASSPLGGWGETQYF
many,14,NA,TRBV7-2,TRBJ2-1,TGTGCCAGCAGCCTAGAATTCTCCTACAATGAGCAGTTCTTC,CASSLEFSYNEQFF
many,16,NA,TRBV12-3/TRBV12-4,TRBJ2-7,TGTGCCAGCAGTCCCCCAGACAGAACTTTTTCCTACGAGCAGTACTTC,CASSPPDRTFSYEQYF
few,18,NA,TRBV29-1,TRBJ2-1,TGCAGCGTCGTCTCAGGGAACGGCTACTACAAAGGTTCCGCGGGGCAGTTCTTC,CSVVSGNGYYKGSAGQFF
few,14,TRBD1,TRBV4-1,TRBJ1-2,TGCGCCACAGGACAGGCGGCGGGGGACTATGGCTACACCTTC,CATGQAAGDYGYTF
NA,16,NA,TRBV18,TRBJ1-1,TGTGCCAGCTCACAAACAACTGCCGGGGGGAACACTGAAGCTTTCTTT,CASSQTTAGGNTEAFF
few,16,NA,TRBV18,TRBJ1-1,TGTGCCAGCTCACTACGGGACTTCTGGGGGCGAACTGAAGCTTTCTTT,CASSLRDFWGRTEAFF
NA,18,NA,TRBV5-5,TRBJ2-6,TGTGCCAGCAGCTACAACCGGTATCTCCCTTCTGGGGCCAACGTCCTGACTTTC,CASSYNRYLPSGANVLTF
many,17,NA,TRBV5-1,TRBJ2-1,TGCGCCAGCAGCTTGGCCAGGGGTCAGGGACCCTACAATGAGCAGTTCTTC,CASSLARGQGPYNEQFF
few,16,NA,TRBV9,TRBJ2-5,TGTGCCAGCAGCGTAGAAGGGGCTAGCTCCCAAGAGACCCAGTACTTC,CASSVEGASSQETQYF
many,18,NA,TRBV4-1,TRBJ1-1,TGCGCCAGCAGCCAAGGGCAGCAGGGTGTGCGGGTGAACACTGAAGCTTTCTTT,CASSQGQQGVRVNTEAFF
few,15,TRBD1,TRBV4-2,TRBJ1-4,TGTGCCAGCAGTCAACCGGGACAGGCTAATGAAAAACTGTTTTTT,CASSQPGQANEKLFF
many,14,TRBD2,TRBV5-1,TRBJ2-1,TGCGCCAGCAGAGGGGTAGCGGGGAACAATGAGCAGTTCTTC,CASRGVAGNNEQFF
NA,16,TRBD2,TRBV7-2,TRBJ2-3,TGTGCCAGCAGCTTAAGACTAGCGGGGGAGACAGATACGCAGTATTTT,CASSLRLAGETDTQYF
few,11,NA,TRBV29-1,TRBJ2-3,TGCAGCGTTGGGGGGTCAGATACGCAGTATTTT,CSVGGSDTQYF
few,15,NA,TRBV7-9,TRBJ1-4,TGTGCCAGCAGCTTATTAAGCGCAACTAATGAAAAACTGTTTTTT,CASSLLSATNEKLFF
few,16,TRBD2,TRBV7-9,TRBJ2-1,TGTGCCAGCAGCCGCGTACAAGCGGGGGCTTCCAATGAGCAGTTCTTC,CASSRVQAGASNEQFF
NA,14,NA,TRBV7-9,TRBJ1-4,TGTGCCAGCAGCTTATTGAGGCAGAATGAAAAACTGTTTTTT,CASSLLRQNEKLFF
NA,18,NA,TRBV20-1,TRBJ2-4,TGCAGTGCTAGAGATCCCGCGTTAGTGGGGGGGCCATTGAGCATTCAGTACTTC,CSARDPALVGGPLSIQYF
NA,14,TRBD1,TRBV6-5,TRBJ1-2,TGTGCCAGCAGTTACGGGGGGACAGTTCCTGGCTACACCTTC,CASSYGGTVPGYTF
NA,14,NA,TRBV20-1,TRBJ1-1,TGCAGTGCCAAAGGCCACACAACGAACACTGAAGCTTTCTTT,CSAKGHTTNTEAFF
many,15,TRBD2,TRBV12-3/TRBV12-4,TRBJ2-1,TGTGCCAGCAGACCTCCGACTAGCGGGGTTAATGAGCAGTTCTTC,CASRPPTSGVNEQFF
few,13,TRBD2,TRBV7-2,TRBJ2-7,TGTGCCAGCAGCCGCAGCGGGGGTTACGAGCAGTACTTC,CASSRSGGYEQYF
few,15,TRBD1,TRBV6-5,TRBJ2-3,TGTGCCAGCAGTCACTCGACAGGGGACACAGATACGCAGTATTTT,CASSHSTGDTDTQYF
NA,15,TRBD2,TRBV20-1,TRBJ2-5,TGCAGTGCTAGAGTACTAGCGGGGGGGCCAGAGACCCAGTACTTC,CSARVLAGGPETQYF
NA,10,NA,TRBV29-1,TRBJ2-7,TGCAGCGTGTGGGATTACGAGCAGTACTTC,CSVWDYEQYF
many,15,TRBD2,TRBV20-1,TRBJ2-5,TGCAGTGCCAAGAGGACTAGCGGGGGCCAAGAGACCCAGTACTTC,CSAKRTSGGQETQYF
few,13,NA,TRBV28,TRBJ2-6,TGTGCCAGCAGTTGGGCTGGGGCCAACGTCCTGACTTTC,CASSWAGANVLTF
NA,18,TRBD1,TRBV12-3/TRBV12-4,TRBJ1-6,TGTGCCAGCAGTCTAATCCGCAGGGGGCTCTCCTATAATTCACCCCTCCACTTT,CASSLIRRGLSYNSPLHF
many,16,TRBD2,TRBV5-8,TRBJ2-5,TGTGCCAGCAGCTTGAAAACTAGCGGGTGGCAAGAGACCCAGTACTTC,CASSLKTSGWQETQYF
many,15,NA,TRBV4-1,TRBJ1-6,TGCGCCAGCAGCCAAGATCCGTGGCAGTCAACACCCCTCCACTTT,CASSQDPWQSTPLHF